A selection of T cell receptor beta chains follows, all from one sample in a study of T cell changes during pregnancy in multiple sclerosis. Method: immunoSEQ multiplex PCR; TCRdb's copy keeps in-frame clones and lacks some. There are 30,000 to 45,000 clones in the sample; roughly 90% occur only once, and 10% to 15% lies in the top ten. The input for sequencing was CD8+ T cells from peripheral blood mononuclear cells, taken in the first trimester of pregnancy. All receptors come from a female donor with multiple sclerosis, enrolled in a pregnancy study. Both conserved end residues are part of each CDR3. D genes are given only for firm matches. Size is stated for part of the rows, as once, few or many counts, or as a class when the clone is expanded.

size | length | D | J | V | CDR3 | DNA
- | 16 | - | TRBJ2-2 | TRBV2 | CASSEYWGVGTGELFF | TGTGCCAGCAGTGAATATTGGGGAGTGGGCACCGGGGAGCTGTTTTTT
- | 14 | - | TRBJ1-2 | TRBV6-1 | CASSEEAGIRGYTF | TGTGCCAGCAGTGAAGAGGCAGGCATAAGGGGCTACACCTTC
- | 16 | TRBD2 | TRBJ2-7 | TRBV7-6 | CASSFSGLAGSYEQYF | TGTGCCAGCAGCTTTTCCGGACTAGCGGGGAGCTACGAGCAGTACTTC
- | 15 | TRBD1 | TRBJ1-2 | TRBV5-3 | CASSRRTGEDYGYTF | TGTGCCAGCAGCCGTAGGACAGGGGAGGACTATGGCTACACCTTC
- | 15 | TRBD2 | TRBJ2-2 | TRBV23-1 | CASSQKRGGGGELFF | TGCGCCAGCAGTCAAAAGCGCGGGGGAGGAGGGGAGCTGTTTTTT
- | 14 | - | TRBJ1-5 | TRBV27 | CASGTSVADQPQHF | TGTGCCAGCGGAACATCGGTGGCGGATCAGCCCCAGCATTTT
once | 13 | - | TRBJ1-2 | TRBV14 | CASSPTENYGYTF | TGTGCCAGCAGCCCCACGGAGAACTATGGCTACACCTTC
- | 16 | - | TRBJ2-1 | TRBV7-6 | CASSLVEAITYNEQFF | TGTGCCAGCAGCTTAGTGGAGGCTATAACCTACAATGAGCAGTTCTTC
- | 15 | - | TRBJ1-6 | TRBV27 | CASSLLGARDSPLHF | TGTGCCAGCAGTTTATTGGGGGCTCGAGATTCACCCCTCCACTTT
- | 15 | - | TRBJ1-5 | TRBV2 | CASSGIGDSNQPQHF | TGTGCCAGCAGTGGAATAGGGGATAGCAATCAGCCCCAGCATTTT
- | 16 | - | TRBJ2-7 | TRBV7-6 | CASSLAPGRSRREQYF | TGTGCCAGCAGCTTAGCCCCAGGGAGGTCTCGCCGCGAGCAGTACTTC
- | 15 | - | TRBJ2-5 | TRBV9 | CASSDPGSREETQYF | TGTGCCAGCAGTGATCCCGGGTCCCGGGAGGAGACCCAGTACTTC
once | 13 | - | TRBJ1-6 | TRBV7-8 | CASSLDGNSPLHF | TGTGCCAGCAGCTTAGACGGTAATTCACCCCTCCACTTT
- | 13 | - | TRBJ2-2 | TRBV6-4 | CASSDEGHGELFF | TGTGCCAGCAGTGACGAGGGCCACGGGGAGCTGTTTTTT
- | 16 | TRBD2 | TRBJ2-2 | TRBV27 | CASSLFAGVGTGELFF | TGTGCCAGCAGTTTATTCGCGGGGGTCGGCACCGGGGAGCTGTTTTTT